These 13 T cell receptor beta chains were all obtained from the same sample, sequenced in a study of blood T cell repertoires in COVID-19. Sequencing used immunoSEQ multiplex PCR; TCRdb keeps in-frame clones, though not all of them. The table shows 140,000 to 150,000 clones, with more than 60% occurring only once. Sequencing used peripheral blood. These receptors all stem from an older woman with acute or convalescent COVID-19.

This clone has just one count. The rearrangement joins TRBV2 to TRBJ1-2, with D unresolved. The CDR3 extends over 15 amino acids. Germline V gene data show CDR1 as SNHLY and CDR2 as FYNNEI. With 3 bases removed from V and 0 bases from J, the gap between germline ends came to 11 bases. The CDR3 DNA reads as TGTGCCAGCAGTGATGTAGTCACAGCTAACTATGGCTACACCTTC. Translation gives CASSDVVTANYGYTF.

The chain combines TRBV4-2 with TRBJ2-5, with 14 bases matching TRBD2. The CDR3 sequence is 16 residues long. Per germline, CDR1 LGHNA and CDR2 YNFKEQ. The V segment lost 3 bases and the J segment 5 bases; nucleotides outside the gene matches: 5. This chain's CDR3 is CASSQGLAGEAETQYF. The CDR3 DNA is TGTGCCAGCAGCCAGGGACTAGCGGGAGAGGCCGAGACCCAGTACTTC.

The J gene is TRBJ1-5, the V gene TRBV12-3 or TRBV12-4; D remains unclear. This CDR3 comprises 11 residues. Trimming cost V 6 bases and J 9 bases, with 9 bases left between them. The CDR3 reads CASRADGPQHF. DNA for the CDR3: TGTGCCAGCAGAGCGGACGGGCCCCAGCATTTT.

This clone was seen only once. This chain joins TRBV15 and TRBJ1-4; D unclear. The CDR3 covers 17 residues. The ends were cut back, 0 bases at V and 0 bases at J, with 11 bases in the middle. Germline CDR1 LNHNV, CDR2 YYDKDF (reference sequence). CDR3 region: CATSRDDRHATNEKLFF. The DNA for the CDR3 is TGTGCCACCAGCAGAGATGACCGACACGCAACTAATGAAAAACTGTTTTTT. The full variable domain, rest sourced from reference TRBV15 and TRBJ1-4, is DAMVIQNPRYQVTQFGKPVTLSCSQTLNHNVMYWYQQKSSQAPKLLFHYYDKDFNNEADTPDNFQSRRPNTSFCFLDIRSPGLGDTAMYLCATSRDDRHATNEKLFFGSGTQLSVL.

The CDR3 is CASSLGGRMTDTQYF. In DNA form, the CDR3 reads TGTGCCAGCAGCTTAGGCGGGAGGATGACAGATACGCAGTATTTT. This chain uses TRBV7-9 with TRBJ2-3, with 8 nucleotides matching TRBD2. Germline values: CDR1 SEHNR, CDR2 FQNEAQ (reference sequence). Germline trimming cut 1 base from V and 3 bases from J; bases unmatched to any gene: 3. The CDR3 consists of 15 residues.

The rearrangement joins TRBV10-3 to TRBJ2-5; weak D call: TRBD1 (5 bases). V lost 5 bases to trimming and J lost 5 bases, with 18 bases between them. CDR1 is ENHRY, CDR2 SYGVKD, per germline. CDR3 length: 15 amino acids. The chain's CDR3 is CAISSVGQGTETQYF. The CDR3 DNA reads TGTGCCATCAGTTCCGTTGGGCAGGGTACGGAGACCCAGTACTTC.

This clone was recorded a few times. The chain joins TRBV7-2 to TRBJ1-2; weak D call: TRBD1 (6 bases). Germline lookup yields CDR1 SGHTA and CDR2 FQGNSA. The CDR3 runs 14 residues. V lost 2 bases and J lost 3, with 10 bases in between. CDR3 nucleotides: TGTGCCAGCAGCTTATCGGGGGGCCACTATGGCTACACCTTC. It specifies CASSLSGGHYGYTF. The variable domain in full, completed from reference TRBV7-2 and TRBJ1-2, reads GAGVSQSPSNKVTEKGKDVELRCDPISGHTALYWYRQSLGQGLEFLIYFQGNSAPDKSGLPSDRFSAERTGGSVSTLTIQRTQQEDSAVYLCASSLSGGHYGYTFGSGTRLTVV.

The chain employs TRBV5-6 and TRBJ2-3; 13 nucleotides agree with TRBD2. Germline-derived CDR1 and CDR2 are SGHDT and YYEEEE. Germline trimming cut 5 bases from V and 5 bases from J; bases unmatched to any gene: 8. The CDR3 is made up of 16 amino acids. The DNA of the CDR3 is TGTGCCAGCAGTTTCGGACTAGCGGGAGCCGGAGATACGCAGTATTTT. It yields the protein CASSFGLAGAGDTQYF. Full variable domain (remainder filled in from reference TRBV5-6 and TRBJ2-3): DAGVTQSPTHLIKTRGQQVTLRCSPKSGHDTVSWYQQALGQGPQFIFQYYEEEERQRGNFPDRFSGHQFPNYSSELNVNALLLGDSALYLCASSFGLAGAGDTQYFGPGTRLTVL.

This clone was detected only a few times. The V and J genes are TRBV27 and TRBJ2-2, with 14 bases aligning to TRBD2. This CDR3 is 19 amino acids long. Germline V gives CDR1 MNHEY, CDR2 SMNVEV (reference sequence). With V trimmed by 7 bases and J by 2 bases, 12 bases remained unmatched. The CDR3 region has the DNA TGTGCCAGCACCCAATCGACTAGCGGGAGGGAAATTAACACCGGGGAGCTGTTTTTT. Translated: CASTQSTSGREINTGELFF.

The V call is TRBV19, the J call TRBJ1-6, with TRBD1 as a possible D gene (6 bases). There are 15 residues in the CDR3. Germline V lookup: CDR1 LNHDA, CDR2 SQIVND (reference sequence). Trimming removed 7 bases at V and 0 bases at J, with 10 bases between. The CDR3 spells CASTRGSSYNSPLHF. CDR3 DNA: TGTGCCAGTACTAGGGGGAGCTCCTATAATTCACCCCTCCACTTT.

V is TRBV20-1 and J is TRBJ1-5, with D perhaps TRBD1 (5 bases). V was cut by 3 bases and J by 6 bases, with 15 bases left in between. Germline assignment: CDR1 DFQATT and CDR2 SNEGSKA (reference sequence). The CDR3 has 14 amino acids. The CDR3 sequence is CSASFIGDLQPQHF. The CDR3 DNA reads TGCAGTGCTAGTTTCATAGGGGATCTTCAGCCCCAGCATTTT.

The J gene is TRBJ1-2, the V gene TRBV7-9; a weak D match, TRBD1 (5 bases). Germline lookup yields CDR1 SEHNR and CDR2 FQNEAQ (reference sequence). Trimming shortened V by 4 bases and J by 2 bases, and 11 bases separated the two germline ends. This CDR3 contains 14 residues. The CDR3: CASSSSTENYGYTF. CDR3 DNA sequence: TGTGCCAGCAGCTCCTCGACAGAAAACTATGGCTACACCTTC.

The chain has TRBV6-5 and TRBJ2-7; TRBD1 matches at 10 bases. This CDR3 is 15 amino acids long. The trim removed 8 bases at V and 4 bases at J, leaving 11 bases unmatched. The germline V gene encodes CDR1 MNHEY and CDR2 SVGAGI. CDR3: CASSYRGQGLYEQYF. Here the CDR3 DNA reads TGTGCCAGCTCGTACAGGGGACAGGGGTTGTACGAGCAGTACTTC.